What follows are 6 T cell receptor beta chains derived from one specimen sequenced in a study of cytomegalovirus exposure and HLA in healthy donors. PCR amplification relied on 60 Vbeta primers (plus 13 Jbeta primers). Data came from immunoSEQ multiplex PCR; TCRdb stores just in-frame clones and leaves some out. The sample has 150,000 or so clones; about 76% are singletons. Sequenced sample: PBMCs. Receptors originate from a man under 40 in good health and CMV-seropositive.

The chain couples TRBV6-6 to TRBJ1-5; perhaps TRBD1 as D (6 bases). Germline V gene sequence: CDR1 MNHNY, CDR2 SVGAGI (reference sequence). The CDR3 spans 13 residues. V was cut by 6 bases and J by 7 bases, with 13 bases left in between. Written as DNA, the CDR3 is TGTGCCAGCAGCCTTAAGGGGGAACAGCCCCAGCATTTT. Encoded protein: CASSLKGEQPQHF.

The rearrangement links TRBV30 to TRBJ1-2; D gene uncertain. V was clipped by 2 bases and J by 4 bases, with 5 bases between them. This CDR3 is built from 11 residues. The V gene's germline CDR1 is GTSNPN and CDR2 SVGIG (reference sequence). CDR3 in amino acids: CAWSPLYGYTF. The CDR3 region has the DNA TGTGCCTGGAGTCCCCTCTATGGCTACACCTTC.

The chain is built from TRBV29-1 and TRBJ1-2, with D tentatively TRBD1 (5 bases). CDR1 is SQVTM and CDR2 is ANQGSEA in the germline V gene. CDR3 length: 13 amino acids. V was cut by 1 base and J by 4 bases, with 10 bases left in between. In DNA form, the CDR3 reads TGCAGCGTTGAAGGCCAGGGAACCTATGGCTACACCTTC. It translates to CSVEGQGTYGYTF.

The rearrangement joins TRBV27 to TRBJ2-2, with D perhaps TRBD1 (6 bases). Between the trimmed V and J ends, which lost 3 bases and 3 bases, there was a span of 14 bases. CDR3 length: 16 residues. Germline CDR1 is MNHEY and CDR2 is SMNVEV (reference sequence). CDR3 bases: TGTGCCAGCAGTTTCATGGGGGCAGGAGACACCGGGGAGCTGTTTTTT. It encodes CASSFMGAGDTGELFF.

This chain uses TRBV28 with TRBJ2-1; TRBD2 matches 12 bases. Per germline, CDR1 MDHEN and CDR2 SYDVKM. The CDR3 loop spans 15 amino acids. The V gene end was trimmed by 5 bases and the J gene end by 5 bases; junction bases not matched to a gene: 4. The CDR3 reads CASSLTSGRDNEQFF. The CDR3 DNA follows: TGTGCCAGCAGTCTGACTAGCGGGAGAGACAATGAGCAGTTCTTC.

The chain employs TRBV15 and TRBJ2-7; maybe TRBD1 (5 bases). Germline V gene lookup returns CDR1 LNHNV and CDR2 YYDKDF (reference sequence). This CDR3 has 13 residues. The germline V and J ends were trimmed by 5 bases and 1 base, with 9 bases remaining between them. CDR3 sequence: CATSGTGSYEQYF. CDR3 in DNA: TGTGCCACCAGCGGAACAGGTTCCTACGAGCAGTACTTC.